This T cell receptor beta chain is from a study of regulatory T cells in long-lasting Graves disease. Study-wide points: Persistent disease favored TRBV28, TRBJ1-2 and TRBJ2-5.

In this sample, this clonotype turned up a few times. What it binds is unknown. Library construction for TCR beta used iRepertoire HTBI primers and Arm-PCR of CDR3 regions. In TCRdb, the multiplex PCR reads were re-called with MiXCR into one record per CDR3 protein. The profile shows roughly 400,000 distinct CDR3 sequences, about 21% of them singletons. The time point denotes: persistent/refractory GD, antithyroid drugs over 5 years with positive TRAb. RNA from PBMCs was the source of the TCR library. Tubes containing EDTA received roughly 9 milliliters of drawn peripheral blood. The CDR3 has 15 amino acids. Germline loops: CDR1 SEHNR, CDR2 FQNEAQ (reference sequence). The V and J ends lost 4 bases and 6 bases respectively, with 15 bases between them.

The J gene is TRBJ2-2, the V gene TRBV7-9; D might be TRBD2 (7 bases). The receptor's source is a female donor with Graves disease. The specimen comprised peripheral blood mononuclear cells (PBMCs), sampled when the disease was refractory, from a patient treated with antithyroid drugs. CDR3: CASSYVGGAPGELFF. The DNA of the CDR3 is TGTGCCAGCAGCTACGTTGGGGGGGCCCCCGGGGAGCTGTTTTTT.